The 13 T cell receptor beta chains in this list originate from one sample, sequenced in a study of cytomegalovirus exposure and HLA in healthy donors. Vbeta (60) and Jbeta (13) primers were used in the PCR. Here immunoSEQ multiplex PCR was the method, and the copy in TCRdb shows in-frame clones only, minus some. The sample has over 75,000 clones, 78% seen once; the top ten hold less than 0.95%. Sequencing was done on a sample of PBMCs. These TCRs come from a woman between 55 and 75 years old in good health and CMV-seronegative.

The chain links TRBV5-4 to TRBJ2-7, with 9 bases lining up with TRBD1. There are 15 residues in the CDR3. Germline V gives CDR1 SGHNT, CDR2 YYREEE (reference sequence). The junction had 8 bases not matched to a gene; V was cut back by 4 bases and J by 3 bases. The CDR3 DNA sequence: TGTGCCAGCAGCGGGACAGGGCCTGCGGGCTACGAGCAGTACTTC. Its protein is CASSGTGPAGYEQYF.

This chain uses TRBV6-5 with TRBJ1-1; D not certain. Trimming took 7 bases from V and 2 from J, leaving 8 bases between them. Germline loops: CDR1 MNHEY, CDR2 SVGAGI. There are 12 residues in the CDR3. Written as DNA, the CDR3 is TGTGCCAGCATGAAAGCCAACACTGAAGCTTTCTTT. Residues: CASMKANTEAFF.

The chain joins TRBV6-5 to TRBJ1-1, with TRBD1 matching 10 bases. The V gene end was trimmed by 5 bases and the J gene end by 5 bases; junction bases not matched to a gene: 5. CDR1 and CDR2 (germline): MNHEY, SVGAGI. CDR3 length: 14 amino acids. DNA of the CDR3: TGTGCCAGCAGTGAGGGACAGGGGTATACTGAAGCTTTCTTT. This sequence encodes CASSEGQGYTEAFF.

As to this clone: Other DNA sequences within the sample encode an identical CDR3. The genes are TRBV30 and TRBJ2-1; unclear D gene. The V and J ends lost 0 bases and 7 bases respectively, with 7 bases between them. Germline assignment: CDR1 GTSNPN and CDR2 SVGIG (reference sequence). CDR3 length: 12 amino acids. CDR3 in amino acids: CAWSVPQNEQFF. CDR3 sequence (DNA): TGTGCCTGGAGTGTACCCCAGAATGAGCAGTTCTTC.

The chain has TRBV28 and TRBJ1-2, with 12 nucleotides matching TRBD1. The CDR3 covers 16 residues. Germline V gene sequence: CDR1 MDHEN, CDR2 SYDVKM. Trimming cost V 7 bases and J 2 bases; bases outside gene matches: 8. CDR3 sequence reads: CASTSAGTGGNYGYTF. CDR3 in DNA: TGTGCCAGCACAAGTGCTGGGACAGGGGGCAACTATGGCTACACCTTC.

In nucleotides, the CDR3 is TGTGCCAGCAGAACAGGTCACTCTGGAAACACCATATATTTT. As protein: CASRTGHSGNTIYF. V is TRBV6-5 and J is TRBJ1-3; possibly TRBD1 for D (5 bases). The CDR3 sequence is 14 residues long. In germline, CDR1 is MNHEY, CDR2 SVGAGI. Trimming cost V 6 bases and J 0 bases, with 9 bases left between them.

The J gene is TRBJ1-4, the V gene TRBV5-1, with 11 bases identical to TRBD1. The V and J ends lost 5 bases and 2 bases, in that order; junction bases with no gene match: 11. Looked up from germline, CDR1 is SGHRS and CDR2 is YFSETQ. The CDR3 length is 18 residues. CDR3 DNA: TGCGCCAGCAGGCATGACCGGGACAGGGGGTCGACTAATGAAAAACTGTTTTTT. As protein: CASRHDRDRGSTNEKLFF.

This chain joins TRBV13 and TRBJ2-4, with TRBD1 as a possible D gene (5 bases). The germline gives CDR1 PRHDT, CDR2 FYEKMQ (reference sequence). The germline V and J ends were trimmed by 1 base and 0 bases, with 13 bases remaining between them. The CDR3 is 17 residues long. CDR3: CASSLVADTLAKNIQYF. DNA for the CDR3: TGTGCCAGCAGCTTAGTGGCGGACACCTTAGCCAAAAACATTCAGTACTTC. Looking up the rest from reference TRBV13 and TRBJ2-4 gives the full variable domain: AAGVIQSPRHLIKEKRETATLKCYPIPRHDTVYWYQQGPGQDPQFLISFYEKMQSDKGSIPDRFSAQQFSDYHSELNMSSLELGDSALYFCASSLVADTLAKNIQYFGAGTRLSVL.

The V and J genes are TRBV18 and TRBJ1-1; TRBD1 matches at 10 bases. The CDR3 covers 17 residues. The ends lost 9 bases at V and 5 bases at J; junction bases unmatched: 18. Germline CDR1 KGHSH, CDR2 LQKENI. The CDR3 sequence: CASFTWVRQGASTEAFF. DNA for the CDR3: TGTGCCAGTTTCACGTGGGTACGACAGGGGGCAAGTACTGAAGCTTTCTTT.

The chain uses TRBV19 and TRBJ2-3; the match to TRBD2 covers 10 bases. V dropped 1 base and J dropped 2; count of bases not matched to a gene: 3. Germline CDR1 LNHDA, CDR2 SQIVND (reference sequence). CDR3 length: 16 amino acids. CDR3 sequence reads: CASSIGLAGITDTQYF. The CDR3 bases are TGTGCCAGTAGTATAGGACTAGCGGGTATCACAGATACGCAGTATTTT.

This clone showed up just a few times. CDR3: CASSIPGSGNTIYF. CDR3 bases: TGTGCCAGTAGTATCCCCGGCTCTGGAAACACCATATATTTT. The chain couples TRBV19 to TRBJ1-3; D not resolved. CDR1 and CDR2 (germline): LNHDA, SQIVND (reference sequence). The CDR3 sequence is 14 residues long. The V end lost 3 bases, the J end lost 0 bases, and 6 bases lay between the germline ends.

The genes are TRBV25-1 and TRBJ1-3, with D unresolved. The CDR3 runs 14 residues. Germline V gene lookup returns CDR1 MGHDK and CDR2 SYGVNS. Between the trimmed V and J ends, which lost 5 bases and 0 bases, there was a span of 8 bases. The CDR3 protein is CASSLSRSGNTIYF. The CDR3 region has the DNA TGTGCCAGCAGTCTGAGTCGCTCTGGAAACACCATATATTTT.

The chain recombines TRBV2 with TRBJ2-3, with D possibly matching TRBD2 (6 bases). The CDR3 extends over 15 amino acids. The V gene lost 1 base and the J gene lost 5 bases, with 13 bases spanning the gap. Germline V CDR1 and CDR2: SNHLY, FYNNEI. CDR3 nucleotides: TGTGCCAGCAGTGAAGGGTGGGGGGAGGTAGATACGCAGTATTTT. Translation gives CASSEGWGEVDTQYF.